This TCR beta chain was identified in a study of blood T cell repertoires in COVID-19. Turning to the study itself: T cells, B-cell-depleted T cells, or PBMCs supplied cDNA or gDNA.

Study processing details: Estimates of nucleated cell counts were drawn from the amplification of reference gene primers. Some clones are missing from TCRdb's copy, which holds only in-frame ones; the method was immunoSEQ multiplex PCR. Clonal size and the V and J genes are those of that table, whereas D and trimming came from the DNA. The sample records 100,000 or so clones, 81% being singletons. Germline lookup yields CDR1 MNHNY and CDR2 SVGAGI (reference sequence). The CDR3 length is 13 residues. With 0 bases removed from V and 4 bases from J, the gap between germline ends came to 6 bases. This chain uses TRBV6-6 with TRBJ2-5; a weak D match, TRBD2 (6 bases). The receptor was isolated from an elderly man with acute or convalescent COVID-19. Specimen: peripheral blood. CDR3 sequence reads: CASSYSGGETQYF. CDR3 DNA: TGTGCCAGCAGTTACTCGGGAGGAGAGACCCAGTACTTC.